Presented here are 29 T cell receptor beta chains from one specimen sequenced in a study of molecular identifiers for immune sequencing clone quantification. TCRdb redid the calling of the PCR reads with MiXCR, one entry per CDR3 protein. The sample carries 300,000 to 400,000 distinct CDR3 sequences, about a fifth recorded once. Specimen: naive CD8+ T cells from blood, with Jurkat cell RNA spiked in. Subset meaning: FACS-sorted CD8+CD4-CCR7+CD45RA+ naive T cells. The receptors stem from a human donor in good health. Some libraries in this study had Jurkat cell RNA spiked in.

This clonotype was detected ten times or more. V usage is TRBV4-3 and J usage is TRBJ1-4; possible D gene TRBD1, 6 bases. V lost 2 bases and J 8 bases, leaving 18 bases between the germline ends. CDR1 LGHNA and CDR2 YSLEER come from the germline V gene. The CDR3 contains 16 residues. The CDR3 DNA reads TGCGCCAGCAGCCAACGAGGGGGACCGCTCGACGAAAAACTGTTTTTT. Its protein product is CASSQRGGPLDEKLFF.

This clonotype was counted ten times or more. J is TRBJ2-7 and V is TRBV5-1, with a possible D match to TRBD1 (6 bases). Trimming stripped 1 base from V and 5 bases from J, with 13 bases between. Germline values: CDR1 SGHRS, CDR2 YFSETQ. This CDR3 is 14 amino acids long. This CDR3 is CASSLTGHLNEQYF. The DNA of the CDR3 is TGCGCCAGCAGCTTGACGGGACACCTCAACGAGCAGTACTTC.

A note on this clonotype: A single base separates this from a much larger clone, so it may be a read error. The genes are TRBV6-4 and TRBJ1-5; tentatively, D is TRBD1 (6 bases). CDR1 and CDR2 (germline): MRHNA, SNTAGT. The CDR3 has 16 amino acids. CDR3 coding DNA: TGTGCCAGCAGTGACTCAGCGGACAGTAGCAGTCAGCCCCAGCATTTT. Amino acid sequence: CASSDSADSSSQPQHF.

As concerns this clonotype: A single base separates this from a much larger clone, so it may be a read error. V gene TRBV5-1 combines with J gene TRBJ2-3, with 7 bases matching TRBD2. This CDR3 region has 15 residues. CDR1 and CDR2 (germline): SGHRS, YFSETQ. CDR3 protein: CASSPAGTTPDAQYF. Here the CDR3 DNA reads TGCGCCAGCAGCCCAGCGGGGACGACTCCAGATGCGCAGTATTTT.

With respect to this clonotype: One base away lies a much larger clone, so this may be a sequencing read error. No conserved phenylalanine or tryptophan ends this CDR3, so it is likely a read error. The chain couples TRBV5-6 to TRBJ1-1; D gene ambiguous. V gave up 1 base and J gave up 6 bases, with 13 bases separating them. The CDR3 contains 14 residues. Germline V gives CDR1 SGHDT, CDR2 YYEEEE. CDR3 region: CASSLMGPSPEAFL. The CDR3 region has the DNA TGTGCCAGCAGCTTGATGGGTCCAAGTCCTGAAGCTTTCCTT.

Notes on this clonotype: This could be a read error, since a much larger clone is one nucleotide away. The chain uses TRBV6-5 and TRBJ2-3; 9 bases map to TRBD2. This CDR3 has 15 residues. CDR1 MNHEY and CDR2 SVGAGI come from the germline V gene. CDR3 in DNA: TGTGCCAGCGGTTATAAGCGGGGGGGCACAGATACGCAGTATTTT. It is translated as CASGYKRGGTDTQYF.

This clonotype was counted at least ten times. The rearrangement links TRBV6-5 to TRBJ2-7; D unclear. In germline, CDR1 is MNHEY, CDR2 SVGAGI. This CDR3 is 17 amino acids long. Trimming stripped 0 bases from V and 2 bases from J, with 17 bases between. CDR3 sequence (DNA): TGTGCCAGCAGTTACTCGATAGGGCCCCAACCACCCTACGAGCAGTACTTC. Amino acid sequence: CASSYSIGPQPPYEQYF.

This clonotype was seen at least ten times. This chain connects TRBV4-1 to TRBJ1-1, with 10 nucleotides matching TRBD1. Trimming cost V 2 bases and J 2 bases; bases outside gene matches: 2. This CDR3 is built from 15 residues. Germline V CDR1 and CDR2: MGHRA, YSYEKL. The CDR3 coding sequence is TGCGCCAGCAGCCAATTGACAGGGGGCAACACTGAAGCTTTCTTT. It specifies CASSQLTGGNTEAFF.

There are many counts of this clonotype. This rearrangement joins TRBV7-9 to TRBJ2-2, with 8 bases fitting TRBD1. Germline V gives CDR1 SEHNR, CDR2 FQNEAQ (reference sequence). V was clipped by 6 bases and J by 5 bases; unmatched bases: 8. This CDR3 contains 15 residues. For the CDR3, the DNA is TGTGCCAGCAGATCCGGGACAGGCCGGACCGGGGAGCTGTTTTTT. Its protein product is CASRSGTGRTGELFF.

This clonotype came up many times. J is TRBJ2-3 and V is TRBV4-1; D is perhaps TRBD2 (7 bases). The V and J ends lost 6 bases and 4 bases respectively, with 17 bases between them. This CDR3 contains 15 residues. Looked up from germline, CDR1 is MGHRA and CDR2 is YSYEKL. CDR3 DNA sequence: TGCGCCAGCAGGCTTGATGGGGGGGCCGCAGATACGCAGTATTTT. Its translation: CASRLDGGAADTQYF.

Concerning this clonotype itself: Possible read error: a much larger clone is one base away. The chain combines TRBV27 with TRBJ2-7; possibly TRBD2 for D (5 bases). V lost 7 bases and J lost 3, with 16 bases in between. Germline V CDR1 and CDR2: MNHEY, SMNVEV (reference sequence). The CDR3 runs to 14 residues. For the CDR3, the DNA is TGTGCCAGCACTAGCTTAAAGAGTTTCTACGAGCAGTACTTC. It codes for CASTSLKSFYEQYF.

A note on this clonotype: With a much larger clone just one base away, this may be a read error. The chain joins TRBV7-9 to TRBJ2-1; D uncertain. Germline lookup yields CDR1 SEHNR and CDR2 FQNEAQ (reference sequence). CDR3 length: 14 amino acids. CDR3 protein: CASTDKGQYNGQFF. The DNA for the CDR3 is TGTGCCAGCACCGACAAGGGCCAGTACAATGGGCAGTTCTTC.

Regarding this clonotype: This may be a read error: a much more frequent sequence differs by one nucleotide. The gene calls are TRBV7-9 and TRBJ1-4; TRBD1 aligns across 7 bases. There are 16 residues in the CDR3. Germline V CDR1 and CDR2: SEHNR, FQNEAQ (reference sequence). The CDR3 nucleotides are TGTGCCAGCAGCTTCCGACAGGGAACAACTAATGGAAAACTGTTTTTT. This gives the protein CASSFRQGTTNGKLFF.

This clonotype has at least ten counts. The chain joins TRBV6-5 to TRBJ2-2; 14 bases line up with TRBD2. The V segment lost 2 bases and the J segment 6 bases; nucleotides outside the gene matches: 11. The germline gives CDR1 MNHEY, CDR2 SVGAGI. The CDR3 is made up of 19 amino acids. The CDR3 DNA reads TGTGCCAGCAGTTACATGACTAGCGGGGGGGCAAGAGGTTCCGGGGAGCTGTTTTTT. Amino acid sequence: CASSYMTSGGARGSGELFF.

The table lists this clonotype with many counts. The CDR3 DNA reads TGCGCCAGCAGCCAAGAACTGACAGATACGCAGTATTTT. Protein product: CASSQELTDTQYF. V gene TRBV4-1 combines with J gene TRBJ2-3, with D hard to call. The CDR3 is 13 amino acids. Germline V gives CDR1 MGHRA, CDR2 YSYEKL. V shed 0 bases and J shed 3 bases, with 4 bases lying between them.

This clonotype was counted once. This may arise from a read error, as a much more abundant clone is one base away. This chain links TRBV13 with TRBJ2-7; tentatively, D is TRBD1 (5 bases). This CDR3 has 16 amino acids. Germline-derived CDR1 and CDR2 are PRHDT and FYEKMQ (reference sequence). Here the CDR3 reads CASGFSGTGFDVEQYF. CDR3 DNA: TGTGCCAGCGGCTTTTCCGGTACAGGATTCGATGTGGAGCAGTACTTC.

This clonotype was counted between two and nine times. The gene calls are TRBV19 and TRBJ2-7; D is tentatively TRBD1 or TRBD2 (5 bases each). Germline V gene data show CDR1 as LNHDA and CDR2 as SQIVND (reference sequence). Between the trimmed V and J ends, which lost 6 bases and 0 bases, there was a span of 15 bases. There are 15 residues in the CDR3. The CDR3 region is CASRKRDVPSYEQYF. CDR3 nucleotide sequence: TGTGCCAGTAGGAAACGGGACGTGCCCTCCTACGAGCAGTACTTC.

The genes are TRBV20-1 and TRBJ2-3; 9 nucleotides agree with TRBD2. In germline, CDR1 is DFQATT, CDR2 SNEGSKA (reference sequence). CDR3 size: 17 residues. The V segment lost 3 bases and the J segment 0 bases; nucleotides outside the gene matches: 10. CDR3 sequence: CSARGGLTSGSTDTQYF. CDR3 DNA: TGCAGTGCTAGGGGGGGGTTGACTAGCGGTAGCACAGATACGCAGTATTTT.

This clonotype was seen only a few times. The rearrangement links TRBV4-3 to TRBJ2-7, with D perhaps being TRBD1 or TRBD2 (5 bases each). The CDR3 has 16 residues. Germline loops: CDR1 LGHNA, CDR2 YSLEER. With 0 bases removed from V and 5 bases from J, the gap between germline ends came to 17 bases. The CDR3 bases are TGCGCCAGCAGCCAAGAAACTTGGGGGTTCGGCGACGAGCAGTACTTC. This gives the protein CASSQETWGFGDEQYF.

This clonotype was observed many times. V usage is TRBV7-9 and J usage is TRBJ1-5; D not certain. CDR1 is SEHNR, CDR2 FQNEAQ, per germline (reference sequence). The V gene lost 3 bases and the J gene lost 5 bases, with 14 bases spanning the gap. The length of the CDR3 is 15 residues. CDR3 bases: TGTGCCAGCAGCTTGGACGCGGTCCCTTATCAGCCCCAGCATTTT. Its protein product is CASSLDAVPYQPQHF.

In its sample, this clonotype was seen many times. The chain is built from TRBV5-5 and TRBJ2-7; tentatively, D is TRBD1 (6 bases). The length of the CDR3 is 14 residues. The ends were cut back, 0 bases at V and 7 bases at J, with 14 bases in the middle. The V gene's germline CDR1 is SGHKS and CDR2 YYEKEE (reference sequence). CDR3 protein: CASSLVGQTKEQYF. CDR3 DNA: TGTGCCAGCAGCTTGGTAGGACAGACAAAGGAGCAGTACTTC.

This clonotype turned up a few times. This likely comes from a read error, as the CDR3 has no conserved phenylalanine or tryptophan at its end. The chain combines TRBV6-1 with TRBJ1-5; D not certain. Germline loops: CDR1 MNHNS, CDR2 SASEGT. The CDR3 has 15 amino acids. V lost 0 bases, J lost 0 bases, and 6 bases lay in between. The CDR3 DNA reads as TGTGCCAGCAGTGAAGCGGATTATAGCAATCAGCCCCAGCATCTT. As protein: CASSEADYSNQPQHL.

On this clonotype: A much larger clone lies one base from this, so it may be a read error. This chain joins TRBV5-1 and TRBJ2-1, with 7 bases lining up with TRBD2. The CDR3 totals 15 residues. Germline V gene sequence: CDR1 SGHRS, CDR2 YFSETQ. This chain's CDR3 is CVSSLELALGNEQFF. CDR3 DNA sequence: TGCGTCAGCAGCTTGGAACTAGCGTTGGGCAATGAGCAGTTCTTC.

Remarks on this clonotype: At one boundary the junction diverges from the germline segment, which might be a read error. The J gene is TRBJ2-7, the V gene TRBV20-1, with D uncertain. The CDR3 has 12 residues. CDR1 is DFQATT and CDR2 is SNEGSKA in the germline V gene (reference sequence). The CDR3 nucleotides are TGCCGTGCTAGGGCTAGCTCCTACGAGCAGTACTTC. Residues: CRARASSYEQYF.

Concerning this clonotype itself: A single base separates this from a much larger clone, so it may be a read error. The CDR3 spells CASSQEATGYKQYF. The CDR3 coding sequence is TGTGCCAGCAGCCAAGAGGCGACAGGGTACAAGCAGTACTTC. The chain links TRBV12-3 or TRBV12-4 to TRBJ2-7, with TRBD1 identical over 7 bases. There are 14 residues in the CDR3. V shed 6 bases, J shed 8 bases, and the junction held 13 bases outside the gene matches.

The chain carries TRBV11-3 and TRBJ2-1, with D possibly TRBD1 on 7 matching bases. CDR1 is SGHNT, CDR2 YENEEA, per germline. Trimming stripped 5 bases from V and 7 bases from J, with 15 bases between. This CDR3 has 14 amino acids. The CDR3 is CASSHRGGNNEQFF. CDR3 bases: TGTGCCAGCAGCCACAGGGGAGGTAATAATGAGCAGTTCTTC.

This clonotype was recorded once. Given a much more abundant clone one base away, this may be a read error. V is TRBV7-9 and J is TRBJ2-2; 7 bases are a match to TRBD2. V was clipped by 4 bases and J by 4 bases; unmatched bases: 3. The germline V gene has CDR1 SEHNR and CDR2 FQNEAQ (reference sequence). The CDR3 runs 14 residues. The CDR3 here is CASSSGLVTGELFF. The CDR3 bases are TGTGCCAGCAGCTCCGGACTAGTCACCGGGGAGCTGTTTTTT. Full variable domain (outside the CDR3, taken from reference TRBV7-9 and TRBJ2-2): DTGVSQNPRHKITKRGQNVTFRCDPISEHNRLYWYRQTLGQGPEFLTYFQNEAQLEKSRLLSDRFSAERPKGSFSTLEIQRTEQGDSAMYLCASSSGLVTGELFFGEGSRLTVL.

Details on this clonotype: This sequence may be a read error, since a much larger clone differs from it by one base. The V and J genes are TRBV7-9 and TRBJ2-7, with D possibly being TRBD1 or TRBD2 (5 bases each). CDR3 length: 14 residues. Germline V gives CDR1 SEHNR, CDR2 FQNEAQ (reference sequence). The CDR3 reads CASSPSGRPDEQCF. DNA for the CDR3: TGTGCCAGCAGCCCGTCGGGACGTCCGGACGAGCAGTGCTTC.

This clonotype was picked up many times. The V gene is TRBV6-5, the J gene TRBJ2-1; D ambiguous. CDR3 size: 12 residues. Germline assignment: CDR1 MNHEY and CDR2 SVGAGI. The V and J ends lost 2 bases and 7 bases respectively, with 6 bases between them. CDR3 sequence reads: CASSYNVNEQFF. For the CDR3, the DNA is TGTGCCAGCAGTTACAACGTGAATGAGCAGTTCTTC.